These T cell receptor beta chains were read from a single sample in a study of chemoradiotherapy in HPV16-positive cancers. Clones were sequenced by immunoSEQ multiplex PCR, and TCRdb holds only the in-frame ones, with some missing. The repertoire consists of around 12,000 clones, with 55% to 70% occurring once and the leading ten covering about 20%. Sample collection was performed from a patient who underwent chemoradiotherapy. These receptors came from a human donor with HPV-associated anogenital cancer. Each CDR3 is given with its conserved first and last residue. A D gene is named only where the DNA matches it firmly. Part of the rows lack a size; the others show once, few, many or a class for expanded clones.

abundance	j_gene	d_gene	len	v_gene	CDR3nt	CDR3aa
-	TRBJ1-1	-	13	TRBV9	TGTGCCAGCAGCGTAGGGCACCGAGGAAGAGCTTTCTTT	CASSVGHRGRAFF
-	TRBJ2-7	TRBD2	15	TRBV4-2	TGTGCCAGCAGCCAAGCAGCTAGCGGGGCTGTCGAGCAGTACTTC	CASSQAASGAVEQYF
-	TRBJ2-5	TRBD2	15	TRBV5-6	TGTGCCAGCAGCGTTGCGGGGGGGGACCAAGAGACCCAGTACTTC	CASSVAGGDQETQYF
-	TRBJ2-7	-	15	TRBV6-5	TGTGCCAGCAGTCTACAGGGACCCACTAATTACGAGCAGTACTTC	CASSLQGPTNYEQYF
once	TRBJ2-5	TRBD1	15	TRBV7-9	TGTGCCAGCAGCTCGATGGGACAGGGCGGTGAGACCCAGTACTTC	CASSSMGQGGETQYF
-	TRBJ2-3	-	11	TRBV5-5	TGTGCCAGCAGCTCCACAGATACGCAGTATTTT	CASSSTDTQYF
few	TRBJ2-2	-	14	TRBV7-9	TGTGCCAGCAACCCGGCGGGGCTGAATGGGGAGCTGTTTTTT	CASNPAGLNGELFF
-	TRBJ2-5	-	14	TRBV29-1	TGCAGCGCAAAAAAGGGGCCAGCGGGAGAGACCCAGTACTTC	CSAKKGPAGETQYF
-	TRBJ1-2	TRBD1	13	TRBV15	TGTGCCACCAGCCCCGGACAGGTCGGCGGCTACACCTTC	CATSPGQVGGYTF
medium-sized	TRBJ2-1	-	16	TRBV7-9	TGTGCCAGCAGCTTTATCCCGGGGGTTTCCTACAATGAGCAGTTCTTC	CASSFIPGVSYNEQFF
-	TRBJ2-5	-	13	TRBV14	TGTGCCAGCAGCCAAGATCAGGGGGAGACCCAGTACTTC	CASSQDQGETQYF
-	TRBJ2-2	-	16	TRBV28	TGTGCCAGCAGATATACCGGGACCCTAAAAATGGGGGAGCTGTTTTTT	CASRYTGTLKMGELFF
few	TRBJ2-7	-	13	TRBV11-2	TGTGCCAGCAGCCCCATGGACAGCTACGAGCAGTACTTC	CASSPMDSYEQYF
-	TRBJ2-5	-	17	TRBV7-9	TGTGCCAGCAGCTTAAGGGCAGGGATGGTATTCGGGGAGACCCAGTACTTC	CASSLRAGMVFGETQYF
few	TRBJ1-3	-	12	TRBV18	TGTGCCAGCTCGCCGGGCCAAACGGGACTATATTTT	CASSPGQTGLYF
-	TRBJ2-1	TRBD2	15	TRBV5-1	TGCGCCAGCAGTCCCCTAGCGGGGGCCTACAATGAGCAGTTCTTC	CASSPLAGAYNEQFF
-	TRBJ1-2	TRBD1	11	TRBV30	TGTGCCTGGAGTACCGGGACAGTGAACACCTTC	CAWSTGTVNTF
-	TRBJ2-3	TRBD2	17	TRBV4-1	TGCGCCAGCACGCGCGCTGGGGGCGGGGGGGCCACAGATACGCAGTATTTT	CASTRAGGGGATDTQYF
-	TRBJ2-6	-	16	TRBV11-1	TGTGCCAGCAGCTTATTCAGGGGATCCGGGGCCAACGTCCTGACTTTC	CASSLFRGSGANVLTF
-	TRBJ1-5	-	15	TRBV19	TGTGCCAGTAGTCCTTACGGACGGGGCAATCAGCCCCAGCATTTT	CASSPYGRGNQPQHF
-	TRBJ2-5	-	16	TRBV6-6	TGTGCCAGCAGTTATAGGTCGCGGTCGGGCCAAGAGACCCAGTACTTC	CASSYRSRSGQETQYF
few	TRBJ1-1	-	13	TRBV7-9	TGTGCCAGCAGCTTACAGTGGAACACTGAAGCTTTCTTT	CASSLQWNTEAFF
-	TRBJ2-7	-	11	TRBV20-1	TGCAGTGCGGAGGGTACCTACGAGCAGTACTTC	CSAEGTYEQYF
-	TRBJ2-5	-	13	TRBV18	TGTGCCAGCTCACCCGGGACACAGGACACCCAGTACTTC	CASSPGTQDTQYF
-	TRBJ1-1	-	13	TRBV9	TGTGCCAGCAGCGTAGCGGGGAGCACTGAAGCTTTCTTT	CASSVAGSTEAFF
-	TRBJ1-1	-	15	TRBV19	TGTGCCAGTAGTATATTTGGGGGAATGAACACTGAAGCTTTCTTT	CASSIFGGMNTEAFF
-	TRBJ1-4	TRBD1	13	TRBV5-1	TGCGCCAGCACCCGGACAGGACGAGAAAAACTGTTTTTT	CASTRTGREKLFF
-	TRBJ1-5	-	15	TRBV27	TGTGCCAGCAGTTTTTATCCTGGAGGCAATCAGCCCCAGCATTTT	CASSFYPGGNQPQHF
-	TRBJ1-1	-	18	TRBV7-8	TGTGCCAGCAGCTTAACGGGCAGGGCGTTGGGCTGGAACACTGAAGCTTTCTTT	CASSLTGRALGWNTEAFF
-	TRBJ2-1	-	16	TRBV11-3	TGTGCCAGCAGCTTAATGGGCGATGGGACCTACAATGAGCAGTTCTTC	CASSLMGDGTYNEQFF
-	TRBJ1-1	-	12	TRBV19	TGTGCCAGTGCAGGGCCGGTTACTGAAGCTTTCTTT	CASAGPVTEAFF
-	TRBJ2-3	-	12	TRBV6-1	TGTGCCAGCAGTACAGGGACGGATACGCAGTATTTT	CASSTGTDTQYF
few	TRBJ2-2	-	15	TRBV2	TGTGCCAGCAGTCCTGTCTCCGGGGTGGCCGGGGAGCTGTTTTTT	CASSPVSGVAGELFF
once	TRBJ1-1	-	15	TRBV6-6	TGTGCCAGCAGTTCCCTCGACAGGAGCAACACTGAAGCTTTCTTT	CASSSLDRSNTEAFF
-	TRBJ1-6	TRBD1	14	TRBV11-2	TGTGCCAGCAGCCAGGGGGGGGCTTGTTCACCCCTCCACTTT	CASSQGGACSPLHF
once	TRBJ1-4	-	15	TRBV9	TGTGCCAGCAGCGTAGGTGGGGGAACTAATGAAAAACTGTTTTTT	CASSVGGGTNEKLFF
-	TRBJ2-7	-	15	TRBV19	TGTGCCAGTAGTATAGTTGGGGAAAAGGGCTACGAGCAGTACTTC	CASSIVGEKGYEQYF
-	TRBJ1-2	-	17	TRBV19	TGTGCCAGTAGCCCAGAAAGGGGGGAACAGAACACCTATGGCTACACCTTC	CASSPERGEQNTYGYTF
-	TRBJ1-3	-	18	TRBV9	TGTGCCAGCAGCGTAGATAGTCCAGGGATAAGCTCTGGAAACACCATATATTTT	CASSVDSPGISSGNTIYF
-	TRBJ2-7	TRBD1	12	TRBV29-1	TGCAGCGTGGGGCGACAGGGCTACGAGCAGTACTTC	CSVGRQGYEQYF
-	TRBJ2-7	TRBD2	16	TRBV9	TGTGCCAGCAGCGTAGGGCTAGCGGGGAGGTCCTACGAGCAGTACTTC	CASSVGLAGRSYEQYF
-	TRBJ2-1	-	9	TRBV9	TGTGCCAGCGGGGATGAGCAGTTCTTC	CASGDEQFF
-	TRBJ2-5	-	14	TRBV15	TGTGCCACCAACAAAAGGCGCGGGGAAGAGACCCAGTACTTC	CATNKRRGEETQYF
-	TRBJ1-5	-	15	TRBV6-1	TGTGCCAGCAGTGAGCCCGGGGGGAGCAATCAGCCCCAGCATTTT	CASSEPGGSNQPQHF
-	TRBJ2-5	TRBD2	15	TRBV7-6	TGTGCCAGCGGGGGACTAGCGGGGTTACAAGAGACCCAGTACTTC	CASGGLAGLQETQYF
medium-sized	TRBJ2-7	TRBD1	14	TRBV28	TGTGCCAGCAGTTTTCCAGGGACAGGCTACGAGCAGTACTTC	CASSFPGTGYEQYF
-	TRBJ2-1	-	15	TRBV2	TGTGCCAGCAGTGAAGCGCCTAAGGGAATCAATGAGCAGTTCTTC	CASSEAPKGINEQFF
-	TRBJ2-1	TRBD2	16	TRBV6-6	TGTGCCAGCAGTTACTCTCCGGGGGGGCCCTACAATGAGCAGTTCTTC	CASSYSPGGPYNEQFF
-	TRBJ2-3	TRBD2	13	TRBV7-3	TGTGCCAGCAGGGGAGGGATCGCAGATACGCAGTATTTT	CASRGGIADTQYF
-	TRBJ2-2	-	15	TRBV5-8	TGTGCCAGCAGCTTCGGACGGGTTGGCACCGGGGAGCTGTTTTTT	CASSFGRVGTGELFF
-	TRBJ2-7	-	16	TRBV27	TGTGCCAGCAGCCTAAAGCTGGGCCTATTCTCCTACGAGCAGTACTTC	CASSLKLGLFSYEQYF
-	TRBJ1-1	-	14	TRBV28	TGTGCCAGCAGTTTCAGGGGTTTGGGCACTGAAGCTTTCTTT	CASSFRGLGTEAFF
-	TRBJ1-1	-	13	TRBV5-1	TGCGCCAGCAGCACTATGTATGACACTGAAGCTTTCTTT	CASSTMYDTEAFF
-	TRBJ1-5	-	15	TRBV30	TGTGCCTGGAGTGGAGGGTCCGATAGCAATCAGCCCCAGCATTTT	CAWSGGSDSNQPQHF
-	TRBJ1-2	-	16	TRBV28	TGTGCCAGCAGACCCCCCGGTGGGGCAGGGAGACATGGCTACACCTTC	CASRPPGGAGRHGYTF
-	TRBJ2-7	TRBD1	16	TRBV5-1	TGCGCCAGCAGCTTGGCAGGCAGGGGGAGCTCCTACGAGCAGTACTTC	CASSLAGRGSSYEQYF
few	TRBJ1-1	-	11	TRBV5-4	TGTGCCAGCAGCTTCGGCAGTGAAGCTTTCTTT	CASSFGSEAFF
-	TRBJ1-2	TRBD1	15	TRBV18	TGTGCCAGCTCACTCCTCCCGGGACAGGGCGCGAGTTACACCTTC	CASSLLPGQGASYTF
few	TRBJ1-2	-	13	TRBV19	TGTGCCAGTACCTTGGACCGTCGCTATGGCTACACCTTC	CASTLDRRYGYTF